These 12 T cell receptor beta chains share one sample of origin, sequenced in a study of a mutant IDH1 vaccine in newly diagnosed glioma. The repertoire was sequenced with immunoSEQ multiplex PCR; TCRdb's copy has only in-frame clones and lacks some. The sample lists more than 30,000 clones, around 90% occurring once. Specified time point: week 11, during vaccination. In every dose of vaccine, 300 ug of mutant IDH1 20-mer peptide was given alongside topical imiquimod. These receptors lack a known antigen. Specimen: PBMCs, collected from a glioma patient whose treatment included an IDH1 peptide vaccine. Receptors were obtained from a man between 18 and 35 years old with glioma.

The V call is TRBV6-6, the J call TRBJ2-7; D gene unclear. From germline, CDR1 is MNHNY and CDR2 SVGAGI (reference sequence). With 6 bases removed from V and 0 bases from J, the gap between germline ends came to 3 bases. This CDR3 spans 11 amino acids. The CDR3 here is CASRNSYEQYF. CDR3 DNA sequence: TGTGCCAGCAGGAACTCCTACGAGCAGTACTTC.

The chain links TRBV30 to TRBJ1-2, with a weak D call TRBD1 (6 bases). Germline V gene sequence: CDR1 GTSNPN, CDR2 SVGIG (reference sequence). V was clipped by 3 bases and J by 7 bases, with 18 bases between them. CDR3 length equals 14 residues. CDR3 sequence reads: CAWRRGSGRGGYTF. CDR3 DNA: TGTGCCTGGAGGAGGGGGTCAGGGCGGGGTGGCTACACCTTC.

The chain employs TRBV2 and TRBJ1-1; the match to TRBD1 covers 9 bases. Germline lookup yields CDR1 SNHLY and CDR2 FYNNEI. V lost 3 bases and J lost 2; bases outside the gene matches: 4. The CDR3 has 15 amino acids. The CDR3 DNA follows: TGTGCCAGCAGTGAGTGGACAGGGGTCAACACTGAAGCTTTCTTT. This gives the protein CASSEWTGVNTEAFF.

The chain recombines TRBV6-5 with TRBJ2-5, with 8 bases identical to TRBD2. CDR1 and CDR2 (germline): MNHEY, SVGAGI. With V trimmed by 5 bases and J by 5 bases, 7 bases remained unmatched. The CDR3 runs 14 residues. As DNA, the CDR3 is TGTGCCAGCAGTAAACGCGGGAGGTCGGAGACCCAGTACTTC. This codes for CASSKRGRSETQYF.

The chain carries TRBV19 and TRBJ1-1; D may be TRBD1 (6 bases). The CDR3 contains 16 residues. Germline-derived CDR1 and CDR2 are LNHDA and SQIVND (reference sequence). V was trimmed by 6 bases and J by 5 bases, leaving 22 bases between them. Here the CDR3 DNA reads TGTGCCAGTAGCCTCCCGGGGGGGCCTCAGGGGACTGAAGCTTTCTTT. This codes for CASSLPGGPQGTEAFF.

The rearrangement uses TRBV7-9 and TRBJ2-3; either TRBD1 or TRBD2 may fit D (5 bases each). Per germline, CDR1 SEHNR and CDR2 FQNEAQ (reference sequence). V was trimmed by 11 bases and J by 2 bases, leaving 17 bases between them. The CDR3 length is 14 residues. The CDR3 sequence: CAGGSEGHTDTQYF. DNA of the CDR3: TGTGCCGGGGGTTCGGAAGGTCACACAGATACGCAGTATTTT.

The chain joins TRBV5-1 to TRBJ1-1; D gene uncertain. The V and J ends lost 0 bases and 1 base respectively, with 4 bases between them. The CDR3 loop spans 13 amino acids. Germline assignment: CDR1 SGHRS and CDR2 YFSETQ. The chain's CDR3 is CASSLVSNTEAFF. For the CDR3, the DNA is TGCGCCAGCAGCTTGGTGTCGAACACTGAAGCTTTCTTT.

V and J are TRBV5-1 and TRBJ2-3; D perhaps matches TRBD2 (5 bases). The ends were cut back, 1 base at V and 4 bases at J, with 13 bases in the middle. The CDR3 consists of 15 residues. Germline V CDR1 and CDR2: SGHRS, YFSETQ. The CDR3 loop reads CASSLSIGSADTQYF. The DNA of the CDR3 is TGCGCCAGCAGCTTGAGTATTGGGAGCGCAGATACGCAGTATTTT. Supplemented by reference TRBV5-1 and TRBJ2-3, the full variable domain reads KAGVTQTPRYLIKTRGQQVTLSCSPISGHRSVSWYQQTPGQGLQFLFEYFSETQRNKGNFPGRFSGRQFSNSRSEMNVSTLELGDSALYLCASSLSIGSADTQYFGPGTRLTVL.

The rearrangement links TRBV30 to TRBJ1-2; a possible D gene is TRBD1 (6 bases). The CDR3 is 13 residues long. V dropped 4 bases and J dropped 7 bases, with 16 bases sitting between them. Germline CDR1 is GTSNPN and CDR2 is SVGIG (reference sequence). DNA of the CDR3: TGTGCCTGGACGCTAACGGGGGGCTTTGGCTACACCTTC. As protein: CAWTLTGGFGYTF.

The rearrangement uses TRBV5-1 and TRBJ1-1; possibly TRBD1 for D (6 bases). CDR1 is SGHRS, CDR2 YFSETQ, per germline. This CDR3 is built from 15 residues. Trimming removed 6 bases from V and 2 bases from J, with 17 bases in between. Here the CDR3 reads CASTRGGEGNTEAFF. The CDR3 DNA reads as TGCGCCAGCACCCGAGGGGGGGAAGGAAACACTGAAGCTTTCTTT.

There are a few counts of this clone. J is TRBJ2-5 and V is TRBV5-1; TRBD2 aligns across 13 bases. This CDR3 spans 16 amino acids. Germline CDR1 and CDR2: SGHRS and YFSETQ. With V trimmed by 4 bases and J by 3 bases, 6 bases remained unmatched. This CDR3 reads CASSRVGLAGEETQYF. CDR3 sequence (DNA): TGCGCCAGCAGCCGGGTAGGACTAGCGGGAGAAGAGACCCAGTACTTC.

The V and J genes are TRBV6-5 and TRBJ1-3; D may be TRBD1 (6 bases). In germline, CDR1 is MNHEY, CDR2 SVGAGI. The V and J ends lost 5 bases and 2 bases respectively, with 10 bases between them. The CDR3 extends over 14 amino acids. The CDR3 sequence is CASSPGTPGNTIYF. CDR3 coding DNA: TGTGCCAGCAGTCCGGGGACACCTGGAAACACCATATATTTT.